The 6 T cell receptor beta chains listed next were all sequenced from one sample in a study of tumor and adjacent non-tumor tissue in lung cancer. The library came from three nested PCR rounds adapted from ARM-PCR protocols. TCRdb independently ran MiXCR on the multiplex PCR reads; one entry per CDR3 protein. The sample carries about 200,000 distinct CDR3 sequences, around 71% recorded once. No cell sorting was done before RNA was extracted from the tissue. The sequenced material came from lung tumor tissue. The receptors were gathered from a man aged 55 to 70 with non-small cell lung cancer.

This chain uses TRBV29-1 with TRBJ1-5; no firm D call. Trimming removed 8 bases at V and 6 bases at J, with 20 bases between. The CDR3 runs to 14 residues. CDR1 is SQVTM, CDR2 ANQGSEA, per germline. The CDR3 here is CSFSTWNHGQPQHF. The CDR3 DNA reads TGCAGCTTTTCGACATGGAACCATGGTCAGCCCCAGCATTTT.

This rearrangement joins TRBV12-3 or TRBV12-4 to TRBJ2-1; D might be TRBD2 (6 bases). The CDR3 runs 17 residues. V lost 6 bases and J 11 bases, leaving 29 bases between the germline ends. Here the CDR3 DNA reads TGTGCCAGCAGCCGACCGGGACTTCCTGAAAATATGGGTAAGCAGTTCTTC. This encodes CASSRPGLPENMGKQFF.

Details on this clonotype: This clone may be a read error of a much larger clone one base away. V usage is TRBV10-1 and J usage is TRBJ2-3; no clear D gene. The V end lost 2 bases, the J end lost 2 bases, and 8 bases lay between the germline ends. The length of the CDR3 is 14 residues. Germline-derived CDR1 and CDR2 are WNHNN and SYGVQD (reference sequence). This CDR3 reads CASSEGLYTDTQYF. The CDR3, as DNA: TGCGCCAGCAGTGAGGGCCTCTACACAGATACGCAGTATTTT.

With regard to this clonotype: One end of the junction is discordant with germline, which a read error may explain. The chain joins TRBV4-3 to TRBJ2-3, with no clear D. From germline, CDR1 is LGHNA and CDR2 YSLEER. The CDR3 loop spans 16 amino acids. The CDR3 loop is CAGSQDRAPSTDMQYF. CDR3 bases: TGCGCCGGCAGCCAAGATAGGGCCCCTTCCACAGATATGCAGTATTTT.

The J gene is TRBJ2-5, the V gene TRBV5-4; D remains ambiguous. Trimming removed 1 base at V and 2 bases at J, with 15 bases between. The germline V gene has CDR1 SGHNT and CDR2 YYREEE (reference sequence). The CDR3 extends over 16 amino acids. The CDR3 spells CASSLFRPRKQETQYF. CDR3 nucleotides: TGTGCCAGCAGCTTGTTCAGGCCCCGTAAACAAGAGACCCAGTACTTC.

The chain employs TRBV12-3 or TRBV12-4 and TRBJ2-4; a weak D match, TRBD1 (6 bases). V was pared by 1 base and J by 9 bases, with 10 bases between. The CDR3 sequence is 13 residues long. CDR3 nucleotides: TGTGCCAGCAGTTTAGTGCAGGGGATCATTCAGTACTTC. Protein product: CASSLVQGIIQYF.